This T cell receptor (beta chain) was sequenced for a study of PD-L1 blockade in urothelial cancer. Across the study: About nine tenths of the roughly 30 patients were men who had bladder-origin urothelial cancer. Researchers looked at the blood 3 weeks (second dose) and 6 weeks after treatment began. Prior regimens of chemotherapy numbered 0 to 3 per patient. T cells were recovered from blood samples at a median of around 150,000.

The V and J ends lost 5 bases and 7 bases, in that order; junction bases with no gene match: 10. The CDR3 sequence is 14 residues long. CDR1 is MDHEN and CDR2 is SYDVKM in the germline V gene. Time point noted: pretreatment peripheral blood. Sequencing used immunoSEQ multiplex PCR; TCRdb keeps in-frame clones, though not all of them. The data contain 35,000 to 45,000 clones, about 88% of them singletons. This sample comprised PBMCs, obtained around atezolizumab (anti-PD-L1) treatment. The genes are TRBV28 and TRBJ1-2, with 7 bases aligning to TRBD1. This sequence was found in a donor aged 40 or older with urothelial cancer. As DNA, the CDR3 is TGTGCCAGCAGTACGCAGGGGGGTACGGGTGGCTACACCTTC. This codes for CASSTQGGTGGYTF.